The present TCR beta chain was sequenced within a study of tumor-infiltrating lymphocytes in primary liver carcinoma. Study results and limitations: Tumor region pairs showed greater overlap than either tumor-adjacent or tumor-blood pairs did.

In germline, CDR1 is SEHNR, CDR2 FQNEAQ (reference sequence). There are 11 residues in the CDR3. Production of TCR beta cDNA used 400 to 650 ng total RNA together with a constant-region primer. TCR beta libraries came from three nested multiplex PCR rounds using slightly modified ARM-PCR. A C-beta reverse primer and TRBV1-TRBV30 forward primers served in each of the first two PCR rounds, at approximately 10 cycles apiece. MiXCR was run by TCRdb on the multiplex PCR reads, yielding one entry per CDR3 protein. The data show 320,000 or so distinct CDR3 sequences, approximately 65% seen once. Concerning this clonotype itself: The antigen remains undetermined. It may be a read error: a sequence one base away is much more abundant.

Alongside blood RNA obtained from unsorted whole blood, germline DNA was also extracted. The authors collected about 4 milliliters of peripheral blood before surgery. The rearrangement uses TRBV7-9 and TRBJ2-1; D is unclear. The TCR was taken from a man between 40 and 49 years old with primary liver carcinoma and hepatitis B virus infection. The sequencing input was peripheral blood. The CDR3 here is CARSFDNEQFF. The CDR3 DNA is TGTGCCCGCAGCTTTGACAATGAGCAGTTCTTC.